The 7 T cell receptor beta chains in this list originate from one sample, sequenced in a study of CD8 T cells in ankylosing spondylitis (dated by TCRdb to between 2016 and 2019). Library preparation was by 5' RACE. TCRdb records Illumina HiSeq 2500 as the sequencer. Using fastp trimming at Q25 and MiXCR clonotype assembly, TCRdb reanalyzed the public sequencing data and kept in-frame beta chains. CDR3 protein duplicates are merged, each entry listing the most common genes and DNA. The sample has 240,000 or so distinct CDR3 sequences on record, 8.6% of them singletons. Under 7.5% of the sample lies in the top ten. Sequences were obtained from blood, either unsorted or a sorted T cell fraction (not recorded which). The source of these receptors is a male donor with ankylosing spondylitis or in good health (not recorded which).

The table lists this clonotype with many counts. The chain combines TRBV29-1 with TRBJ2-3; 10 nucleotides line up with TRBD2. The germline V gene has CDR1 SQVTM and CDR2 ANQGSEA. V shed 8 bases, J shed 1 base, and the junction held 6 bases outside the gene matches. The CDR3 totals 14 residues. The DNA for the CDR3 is TGCAGCCAAACAGCGGGAGGGCGCACAGATACGCAGTATTTT. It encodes CSQTAGGRTDTQYF.

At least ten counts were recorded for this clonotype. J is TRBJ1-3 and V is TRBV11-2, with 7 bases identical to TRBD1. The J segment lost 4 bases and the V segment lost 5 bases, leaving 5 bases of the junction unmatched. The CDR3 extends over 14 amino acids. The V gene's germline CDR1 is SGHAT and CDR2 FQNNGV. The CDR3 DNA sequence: TGTGCCAGCAGCCCCCTGACAGGGGGAAACACCATATATTTT. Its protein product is CASSPLTGGNTIYF.

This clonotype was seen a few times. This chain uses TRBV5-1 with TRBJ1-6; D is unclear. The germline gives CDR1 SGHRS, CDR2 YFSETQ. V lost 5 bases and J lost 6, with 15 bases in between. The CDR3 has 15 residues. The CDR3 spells CASRLRGSSNSPLHF. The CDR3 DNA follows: TGCGCCAGCAGGCTTCGAGGATCGAGTAATTCACCCCTCCACTTT.

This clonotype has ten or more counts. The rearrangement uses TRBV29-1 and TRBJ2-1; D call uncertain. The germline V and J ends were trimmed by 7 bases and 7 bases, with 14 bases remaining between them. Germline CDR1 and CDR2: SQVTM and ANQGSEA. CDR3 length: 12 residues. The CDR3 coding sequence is TGCAGCGCCAACATCCCTTTTAATGAGCAGTTCTTC. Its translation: CSANIPFNEQFF.

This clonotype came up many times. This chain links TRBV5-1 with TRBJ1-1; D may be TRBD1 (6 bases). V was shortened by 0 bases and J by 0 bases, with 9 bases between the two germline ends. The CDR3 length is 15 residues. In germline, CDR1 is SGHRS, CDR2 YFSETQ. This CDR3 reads CASSLGTELNTEAFF. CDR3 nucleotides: TGCGCCAGCAGCTTGGGGACAGAACTGAACACTGAAGCTTTCTTT. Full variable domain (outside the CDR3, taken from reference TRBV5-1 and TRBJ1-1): KAGVTQTPRYLIKTRGQQVTLSCSPISGHRSVSWYQQTPGQGLQFLFEYFSETQRNKGNFPGRFSGRQFSNSRSEMNVSTLELGDSALYLCASSLGTELNTEAFFGQGTRLTVV.

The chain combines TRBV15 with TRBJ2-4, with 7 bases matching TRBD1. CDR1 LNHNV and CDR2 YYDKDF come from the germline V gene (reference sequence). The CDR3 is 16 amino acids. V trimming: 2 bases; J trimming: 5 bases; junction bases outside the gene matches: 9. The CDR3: CATSRTYGQGENIQYF. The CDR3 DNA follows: TGTGCCACCAGCAGAACCTACGGGCAGGGGGAAAACATTCAGTACTTC.

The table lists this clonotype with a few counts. The CDR3 spells CASSLGTSGRETQYF. In nucleotides, the CDR3 is TGTGCCAGCAGTTTAGGGACTAGCGGGAGAGAGACCCAGTACTTC. The chain combines TRBV27 with TRBJ2-5; TRBD2 matches at 14 bases. Losses at the gene ends were 2 bases for V and 4 bases for J; bases not matched to a gene: 0. The CDR3 loop spans 15 amino acids. Looked up from germline, CDR1 is MNHEY and CDR2 is SMNVEV (reference sequence).